This is a list of T cell receptor beta chains from one sample in a study of early stage breast cancer tumors. Some clones are missing from TCRdb's copy, which holds only in-frame ones; the method was immunoSEQ multiplex PCR. The profile shows under 45,000 clones, under 80% of them singletons. Material: blood. These receptors originate from a person aged 55-75 years with breast cancer. CDR3s include the opening cysteine and the closing phenylalanine or tryptophan. The D gene is left open where the match is weak. Rows may omit the clone size; those that give it use once, few, many or a size class.

abundance	v_gene	j_gene	d_gene	len	CDR3aa	CDR3nt
-	TRBV11-3	TRBJ2-3	-	14	CASSSGRDQDTQYF	TGTGCCAGCAGCTCGGGCCGCGATCAAGATACGCAGTATTTT
-	TRBV5-6	TRBJ2-3	-	14	CASSLETYTDTQYF	TGTGCCAGCAGCTTGGAGACCTACACAGATACGCAGTATTTT
-	TRBV7-2	TRBJ2-5	-	11	CASSGRETQYF	TGTGCCAGCAGCGGCCGGGAGACCCAGTACTTC
few	TRBV15	TRBJ2-7	-	17	CATSTYTGSLRSYEQYF	TGTGCCACCAGCACATACACAGGTTCCCTTAGAAGCTACGAGCAGTACTTC
once	TRBV15	TRBJ1-4	-	17	CATSRAGSPFESEKLFF	TGTGCCACCAGCAGAGCCGGGAGCCCATTTGAAAGTGAAAAACTGTTTTTT
-	TRBV6-5	TRBJ2-7	-	16	CASSYQGHGGSYEQYF	TGTGCCAGCAGTTATCAAGGACACGGGGGCAGCTACGAGCAGTACTTC
-	TRBV5-1	TRBJ2-7	TRBD2	15	CASSFTSGSLPEQYF	TGCGCCAGCAGCTTTACTAGCGGGAGCCTCCCTGAGCAGTACTTC
-	TRBV5-8	TRBJ1-1	TRBD1	15	CASSSFGTGEREAFF	TGTGCCAGCAGCTCCTTTGGGACAGGGGAAAGGGAAGCTTTCTTT
-	TRBV4-1	TRBJ2-7	-	13	CASIGGGIHEQYF	TGCGCCTCTATAGGTGGTGGGATCCACGAGCAGTACTTC
-	TRBV6-1	TRBJ2-7	TRBD1	13	CASSPRTGYEQYF	TGTGCCAGCAGTCCTAGGACAGGGTACGAGCAGTACTTC
few	TRBV6-1	TRBJ1-5	-	15	CASSEARGNGQPQHF	TGTGCCAGCAGTGAAGCGCGAGGAAATGGACAGCCCCAGCATTTT
-	TRBV30	TRBJ2-7	-	15	CAWSWFGGYNYEQYF	TGTGCCTGGAGTTGGTTTGGGGGGTATAACTACGAGCAGTACTTC
few	TRBV30	TRBJ1-4	TRBD1	15	CAWSAGTATNEKLFF	TGTGCCTGGAGTGCCGGGACAGCAACTAATGAAAAACTGTTTTTT
once	TRBV11-2	TRBJ2-7	TRBD2	16	CASSLASSGGVYEQYF	TGTGCCAGCAGCTTAGCTTCTAGCGGGGGGGTCTACGAGCAGTACTTC